The text below deals with one T cell receptor (beta chain). Its target is unknown. RNA served as the template for amplifying TCR beta CDR3 regions. An opening RT-PCR round employed HTBI primers and preceded a second-round multiplex PCR. A single record per CDR3 protein comes from TCRdb applying MiXCR to the multiplex PCR reads. Of about 500,000 distinct CDR3 sequences detected, 13% to 15% appear once; the ten largest clones hold 9.5% to 10%. This sample is drawn from a study of Graves' ophthalmopathy and Graves' hyperthyroidism. General study findings and limits: Blood also harbored most expanded thyroid clonotypes above 0.001 frequency.

V was shortened by 2 bases and J by 5 bases, with 13 bases between the two germline ends. Germline V gene lookup returns CDR1 MNHEY and CDR2 SVGAGI. The CDR3 runs 15 residues. Ophthalmopathy donors showed moderate-to-severe activity, CAS ≥3, NOSPECS ≥4 and a duration under 3 months. The chain recombines TRBV6-5 with TRBJ1-5, with TRBD1 as a possible D gene (5 bases). The clonotype originates from a woman in her twenties or thirties with Graves' ophthalmopathy. Sequenced sample: blood. CDR3 nucleotides: TGTGCCAGCAGTTACAGGGGACGGCTGGATCAGCCCCAGCATTTT. It codes for CASSYRGRLDQPQHF.